What follows are 27 T cell receptor beta chains derived from one specimen sequenced in a study of Ad26.COV2.S vaccination and SARS-CoV-2 variants. The treatment denotes: around 19 received Ad26.COV2.S at low or high dose, single or two shots; several received placebo; per-sample allocation not given. Sampling was performed 63 days after the first vaccine or placebo injection. TCRdb's copy holds only in-frame clones and misses some; the assay was immunoSEQ multiplex PCR. This table has some 390,000 clones, around 91% appearing once. Sequences were derived from peripheral blood, sampled in a trial of Ad26.COV2.S vaccine versus placebo. The origin of the receptors is a person aged 18-60 years who received the Ad26.COV2.S COVID-19 vaccine or a placebo.

V gene TRBV30 combines with J gene TRBJ1-3; no definite D call. The germline V gene encodes CDR1 GTSNPN and CDR2 SVGIG (reference sequence). Trimming shortened V by 2 bases and J by 3 bases, and 14 bases separated the two germline ends. This CDR3 spans 15 amino acids. The CDR3 spells CAWSPRRGGGNTIYF. In DNA form, the CDR3 reads TGTGCCTGGAGTCCAAGACGGGGAGGTGGAAACACCATATATTTT.

V is TRBV6-9 and J is TRBJ2-6; possible D gene TRBD1, 6 bases. CDR3 length: 16 residues. The germline V and J ends were trimmed by 4 bases and 2 bases, with 12 bases remaining between them. CDR1 and CDR2 from the germline V gene are MNHGY and SVAAGI. The CDR3 bases are TGTGCCAGCAGTTGCCCCACAGGGACTGGGGCCAACGTCCTGACTTTC. It is translated as CASSCPTGTGANVLTF.

The chain combines TRBV6-5 with TRBJ2-7, with D perhaps TRBD1 (6 bases). The CDR3 extends over 12 amino acids. Trimming stripped 8 bases from V and 3 bases from J, with 11 bases between. The germline V gene has CDR1 MNHEY and CDR2 SVGAGI. CDR3: CASDGDNYEQYF. The CDR3 DNA is TGTGCCAGCGACGGGGACAACTACGAGCAGTACTTC.

Here the CDR3 reads CASSWIFREQYF. The CDR3 DNA is TGTGCCAGCAGCTGGATTTTCCGCGAGCAGTACTTC. The V and J genes are TRBV7-2 and TRBJ2-7; no reliable D call. Germline loops: CDR1 SGHTA, CDR2 FQGNSA. Trimming shortened V by 4 bases and J by 6 bases, and 10 bases separated the two germline ends. The CDR3 extends over 12 amino acids.

This clone has a single count. The genes are TRBV27 and TRBJ2-3; TRBD1 agrees at 10 bases. CDR3 length equals 15 residues. In germline, CDR1 is MNHEY, CDR2 SMNVEV (reference sequence). The J segment lost 7 bases and the V segment lost 5 bases, leaving 9 bases of the junction unmatched. CDR3 amino acids: CASSPGQGIGYTQYF. For the CDR3, the DNA is TGTGCCAGCAGTCCGGGACAGGGGATCGGATATACGCAGTATTTT.

The chain is built from TRBV6-4 and TRBJ2-1; no reliable D call. V lost 0 bases and J 7 bases, leaving 13 bases between the germline ends. The CDR3 length is 15 residues. Germline CDR1 is MRHNA and CDR2 is SNTAGT. CDR3 in amino acids: CASSDSIQGSNEQFF. For the CDR3, the DNA is TGTGCCAGCAGTGACTCGATCCAAGGGTCGAATGAGCAGTTCTTC.

V gene TRBV30 combines with J gene TRBJ2-5, with no clear D. V was pared by 1 base and J by 5 bases, with 17 bases between. CDR1 and CDR2 (germline): GTSNPN, SVGIG (reference sequence). The CDR3 is made up of 15 amino acids. The CDR3 DNA sequence: TGTGCCTGGAGTGAACACGACTCACGCCGGGAGACCCAGTACTTC. Its protein product is CAWSEHDSRRETQYF.

This rearrangement joins TRBV2 to TRBJ1-1; D is uncertain. Trimming took off 7 bases at V and 0 bases at J, with 9 bases between the two ends. The CDR3 totals 13 residues. From germline, CDR1 is SNHLY and CDR2 FYNNEI. CDR3 nucleotides: TGTGCCAGCACCGAGAAAATGAACACTGAAGCTTTCTTT. This translates into CASTEKMNTEAFF.

To note about this clone: Additional DNA sequences in this sample encode the identical CDR3. V gene TRBV4-2 combines with J gene TRBJ1-6; D gene ambiguous. The V end was cut by 0 bases, the J end by 10 bases, with 7 bases between. This CDR3 comprises 13 residues. CDR1 LGHNA and CDR2 YNFKEQ come from the germline V gene. CDR3 residues: CASSQDSGSPLHF. CDR3 nucleotide sequence: TGTGCCAGCAGCCAAGACTCGGGGTCACCCCTCCACTTT.

The chain carries TRBV24-1 and TRBJ2-7, with D hard to call. The CDR3 has 14 residues. The V end was cut by 4 bases, the J end by 6 bases, with 15 bases between. CDR1 KGHDR and CDR2 SFDVKD come from the germline V gene. CDR3 bases: TGTGCCACCAGTGAGGGCCTAACTACCTCCGAGCAGTACTTC. Protein sequence: CATSEGLTTSEQYF.

The rearrangement links TRBV9 to TRBJ2-1, with a tentative D call TRBD2 (5 bases). The germline V gene encodes CDR1 SGDLS and CDR2 YYNGEE. With 0 bases removed from V and 7 bases from J, the gap between germline ends came to 14 bases. The CDR3 length is 15 residues. This CDR3 reads CASSVAVLAGNEQFF. CDR3 nucleotide sequence: TGTGCCAGCAGCGTAGCGGTGCTAGCCGGGAATGAGCAGTTCTTC.

This chain links TRBV2 with TRBJ2-3, with a weak D call TRBD1 (5 bases). This CDR3 has 15 residues. Trimming removed 6 bases at V and 1 base at J, with 14 bases between. Germline assignment: CDR1 SNHLY and CDR2 FYNNEI. The CDR3, as DNA: TGTGCCAGCAGCTTAACGACAGTAGGCACAGATACGCAGTATTTT. Its protein is CASSLTTVGTDTQYF.

The V gene is TRBV19, the J gene TRBJ2-7, with 9 bases matching TRBD1. The length of the CDR3 is 15 residues. Germline values: CDR1 LNHDA, CDR2 SQIVND (reference sequence). V lost 5 bases to trimming and J lost 2 bases; unmatched junction nucleotides: 7. The CDR3 spells CASSPRTGDTYEQYF. The CDR3 DNA is TGTGCCAGTAGTCCCCGGACAGGGGATACCTACGAGCAGTACTTC.

This sequence joins TRBV19 and TRBJ2-2; TRBD1 matches at 7 bases. CDR1 and CDR2 from the germline V gene are LNHDA and SQIVND (reference sequence). Trimming at V came to 7 bases and at J to 4 bases, leaving 12 bases not matched to a gene. This CDR3 is built from 16 residues. The DNA for the CDR3 is TGTGCCAGTACCCCGCACTTGACAGGGCTCACCGGGGAGCTGTTTTTT. The encoded protein is CASTPHLTGLTGELFF. Full variable domain (outside the CDR3, taken from reference TRBV19 and TRBJ2-2): DGGITQSPKYLFRKEGQNVTLSCEQNLNHDAMYWYRQDPGQGLRLIYYSQIVNDFQKGDIAEGYSVSREKKESFPLTVTSAQKNPTAFYLCASTPHLTGLTGELFFGEGSRLTVL.

This clone was picked up one time. The rearrangement links TRBV10-3 to TRBJ2-1, with D perhaps matching TRBD2 (5 bases). The CDR3 length is 15 residues. Per the germline V gene, CDR1 is ENHRY and CDR2 is SYGVKD. V lost 2 bases, J lost 0 bases, and 8 bases lay in between. The CDR3 sequence is CAISEGGPSYNEQFF. CDR3 DNA sequence: TGTGCCATCAGTGAGGGCGGGCCCTCCTACAATGAGCAGTTCTTC.

The rearrangement uses TRBV7-3 and TRBJ2-3, with D unresolved. The CDR3 spans 16 residues. Per the germline V gene, CDR1 is SGHTA and CDR2 is FQGTGA. The ends were cut back, 0 bases at V and 0 bases at J, with 10 bases in the middle. This CDR3 reads CASSLTGSSSTDTQYF. DNA of the CDR3: TGTGCCAGCAGCTTAACTGGCAGTTCTAGCACAGATACGCAGTATTTT.

CDR3 bases: TGTGCCAGCAGTGAAGTCACAGAGATATACACTGAAGCTTTCTTT. Its protein is CASSEVTEIYTEAFF. The chain uses TRBV6-1 and TRBJ1-1; D gene uncertain. Germline CDR1 is MNHNS and CDR2 is SASEGT. V was shortened by 1 base and J by 3 bases, with 12 bases between the two germline ends. The CDR3 contains 15 residues.

The chain combines TRBV5-1 with TRBJ2-3; tentative D call: TRBD1 (5 bases). The CDR3 covers 14 residues. The germline V gene has CDR1 SGHRS and CDR2 YFSETQ. V gave up 3 bases and J gave up 2 bases, with 10 bases separating them. DNA for the CDR3: TGCGCCAGCAGCTCCGGACACCCCACAGATACGCAGTATTTT. Protein: CASSSGHPTDTQYF. Using reference TRBV5-1 and TRBJ2-3 for the parts outside the CDR3, the full variable domain is KAGVTQTPRYLIKTRGQQVTLSCSPISGHRSVSWYQQTPGQGLQFLFEYFSETQRNKGNFPGRFSGRQFSNSRSEMNVSTLELGDSALYLCASSSGHPTDTQYFGPGTRLTVL.

V is TRBV7-8 and J is TRBJ2-7; D gene unclear. Germline loops: CDR1 SGHVS, CDR2 FQNEAQ. V gave up 0 bases and J gave up 2 bases, with 8 bases separating them. This CDR3 is 14 amino acids long. CDR3 bases: TGTGCCAGCAGCTTAGCACCTGGAACCTACGAGCAGTACTTC. Its protein product is CASSLAPGTYEQYF.

The CDR3 nucleotides read TGTGCCAGCAGCCAAGGGGGGAAGACTGAAGCTTTCTTT. Protein product: CASSQGGKTEAFF. This sequence joins TRBV4-2 and TRBJ1-1, with D perhaps TRBD1 (5 bases). V lost 1 base to trimming and J lost 5 bases, with 8 bases between them. The CDR3 runs to 13 residues. CDR1 is LGHNA and CDR2 is YNFKEQ in the germline V gene.

The chain is built from TRBV27 and TRBJ2-7, with D possibly TRBD2 on 6 matching bases. The V and J ends lost 0 bases and 1 base respectively, with 22 bases between them. The CDR3 consists of 19 residues. From germline, CDR1 is MNHEY and CDR2 SMNVEV (reference sequence). The CDR3 protein is CASSLSGVWGGILSYEQYF. The CDR3 nucleotides are TGTGCCAGCAGTTTATCGGGGGTTTGGGGCGGGATATTATCCTACGAGCAGTACTTC.

The gene calls are TRBV2 and TRBJ2-7, with 8 bases fitting TRBD2. Trimming removed 10 bases from V and 6 bases from J; junction bases left unmatched: 8. The CDR3 sequence is 12 residues long. Germline V gives CDR1 SNHLY, CDR2 FYNNEI. CDR3: CAILGLAGEQYF. CDR3 bases: TGTGCCATCTTGGGGCTAGCGGGCGAGCAGTACTTC. The full variable domain, in which reference TRBV2 and TRBJ2-7 provide the parts outside the CDR3, is EPEVTQTPSHQVTQMGQEVILRCVPISNHLYFYWYRQILGQKVEFLVSFYNNEISEKSEIFDDQFSVERPDGSNFTLKIRSTKLEDSAMYFCAILGLAGEQYFGPGTRLTVT.

The V call is TRBV5-5, the J call TRBJ2-2; 8 positions match TRBD2. V lost 3 bases and J lost 5; bases outside the gene matches: 3. CDR1 SGHKS and CDR2 YYEKEE come from the germline V gene (reference sequence). The CDR3 totals 14 residues. The CDR3 loop reads CASSSGTSTGELFF. The CDR3 bases are TGTGCCAGCAGCTCCGGGACTAGTACCGGGGAGCTGTTTTTT.

The rearrangement uses TRBV28 and TRBJ1-4; 7 bases agree with TRBD1. The V gene end was trimmed by 6 bases and the J gene end by 4 bases; junction bases not matched to a gene: 5. This CDR3 comprises 14 residues. Germline V gene sequence: CDR1 MDHEN, CDR2 SYDVKM. CDR3 bases: TGTGCCAGCAGACGGAGACAGGGTAATGAAAAACTGTTTTTT. It translates to CASRRRQGNEKLFF.

Remarks on this clone: Other DNA sequences of this sample code for an identical CDR3. This chain uses TRBV5-1 with TRBJ2-2; D uncertain. V was trimmed by 0 bases and J by 0 bases, leaving 3 bases between them. The CDR3 consists of 14 residues. In germline, CDR1 is SGHRS, CDR2 YFSETQ. CDR3 bases: TGCGCCAGCAGCTTGGCTACGAACACCGGGGAGCTGTTTTTT. Its translation: CASSLATNTGELFF.

This clone appeared a single time. This sequence joins TRBV4-1 and TRBJ1-6; D may be TRBD1 (6 bases). The germline V gene has CDR1 MGHRA and CDR2 YSYEKL. CDR3 length: 15 amino acids. Between the trimmed V and J ends, which lost 4 bases and 5 bases, there was a span of 12 bases. This chain's CDR3 is CASSRRQEDNSPLHF. CDR3 bases: TGCGCCAGCAGCCGCCGACAGGAAGATAATTCACCCCTCCACTTT.

This chain uses TRBV6-1 with TRBJ1-2; D is uncertain. The CDR3 runs to 13 residues. Germline values: CDR1 MNHNS, CDR2 SASEGT. V shed 2 bases and J shed 5 bases, with 9 bases lying between them. CDR3 sequence: CASSEFVGYGYTF. The CDR3 bases are TGTGCCAGCAGTGAATTTGTGGGGTATGGCTACACCTTC.